This T cell receptor (beta chain) was profiled in a study of graft-versus-host responses after intestinal transplantation. The study, taken as a whole, reports: The authors found GvH clones in recipient marrow, some appearing first in ileum or blood. Those patients showing graft-donor T cell macrochimerism displayed high graft-versus-host to host-versus-graft clonal ratios in allografts.

Note on this clone: Its antigen is unidentified.

The junction had 4 bases not matched to a gene; V was cut back by 3 bases and J by 1 base. This CDR3 has 14 residues. Germline-derived CDR1 and CDR2 are SGHDT and YYEEEE. TCRdb keeps only in-frame clones here, not all; method: immunoSEQ multiplex PCR. Among tens of thousands of clones listed, around 96% were seen once. The material was unstimulated CD8+ T cells sorted from spleen or lymph node cells, obtained before transplant. This sequence was found in a human donor who was the organ donor for an intestinal transplant. The chain recombines TRBV5-6 with TRBJ2-7; 7 positions agree with TRBD2. The CDR3 spells CASSSLGGSYEQYF. As DNA, the CDR3 is TGTGCCAGCAGCTCCCTGGGGGGGTCCTACGAGCAGTACTTC.